This T cell receptor beta chain was captured in a study of T cell responses to AZD1222 COVID-19 vaccine (dated by TCRdb to about 2021). For the wider study: Because spike-specific TCR depth and breadth did not differ between the two schedules, AZD1222 recipients who got a second dose at roughly 4 weeks were pooled with those who got a second dose at roughly 12 weeks. TCR sequencing covered roughly 230 trial participants: about 210 given two doses of AZD1222 and 26 given two doses of MenACWY control vaccine. Trial participants were enrolled by age into 18-55, 56-69 and 70-plus year subgroups, with about 150, 28 and 57 TCR-sequenced participants respectively. Beyond this particular receptor, the publication reports: Reportedly, close to half of the unique spike-specific TCRs recognized epitopes lying outside the regions that are mutated in the B.1.351 and B.1.1.7 variants. Conclusions about previously exposed vaccinees were limited because only a handful of AZD1222 recipients were SARS-CoV-2 seropositive at baseline. Participants were mostly white British, with more females than males. The authors suggested clonal diversity may have been underestimated. The vaccine-associated CD4 TCRs covered the entire spike protein, and the dominant responses fell in regions 160-218 and 743-854. The 56-69-year group was small, and its depth increase did not reach significance, likely because of low power. A significant rise in spike-specific TCR breadth and depth was observed after two AZD1222 doses relative to day 0 and relative to MenACWY recipients. Because no day 14 peak-response samples were available, repertoires were characterized only after the peak T cell response.

As for this clone: There is no known antigen for this receptor. The sample holds no much larger clone one base away, and base qualities are not on file.

The time point tag for this specimen amounts to: baseline before first vaccination. Vaccinee samples came from UK trials COV001 and COV002, including a single-blind randomized controlled phase 2/3 trial of AZD1222 (ChAdOx1 nCoV-19) in healthy adults. For TCRbeta chain sequencing, PBMC samples were collected from trial participants at day 0 and at day 28 after the second dose. The CDR3 regions of human TCRbeta chains were subjected to immunosequencing. Regarding the original processing steps: TCRs in the repertoires were matched against a reference library of SARS-CoV-2-specific TCRs that had been generated with the MIRA antigen-specificity platform. Breadth was defined as the fraction of unique TCRs that were SARS-CoV-2-associated. Depth was defined as the fraction of total T cells that were SARS-CoV-2-associated. Using the MIRA data, every spike-specific TCR was mapped to the spike region that the TCR reacted to and assigned to either a CD4 or a CD8 class. Log10-transformed breadth and depth values were compared by one-way ANOVA with Sidak's multiple comparisons tests. Held by TCRdb, this immuneACCESS table contains in-frame sequences only and omits some clones. Under half of the omission traces to an unresolved V gene where checked; the cause of the rest is unknown. V and J calls and clone size are given by that table; D and trimming were obtained from the DNA. The sample has under 75,000 clones on record, less than 90% of them singletons. The biggest ten clones account for 15% to 20% of the sample.

CDR1 and CDR2 are read off the germline V gene as LGHNA and YSLEER. From the cysteine up to the phenylalanine, the CDR3 has a length of 16 residues. CDR3 DNA is the only sequence kept; it has 48 bases, read in frame from the first base. V is reduced by 1 base and J by 1 base, leaving a spacing of 8 bases between them. This receptor was obtained from an adult in good health. The material sequenced was peripheral blood, taken on day 0 of AZD1222 vaccination. The sequence is built from TRBV4-3 and TRBJ2-6, with TRBD1 as a weak D call on 6 bases. The CDR3 reads as follows: CASSQGGGSGANVLTF. The DNA reads as follows: TGCGCCAGCAGCCAAGGAGGGGGATCTGGGGCCAACGTCCTGACTTTC.